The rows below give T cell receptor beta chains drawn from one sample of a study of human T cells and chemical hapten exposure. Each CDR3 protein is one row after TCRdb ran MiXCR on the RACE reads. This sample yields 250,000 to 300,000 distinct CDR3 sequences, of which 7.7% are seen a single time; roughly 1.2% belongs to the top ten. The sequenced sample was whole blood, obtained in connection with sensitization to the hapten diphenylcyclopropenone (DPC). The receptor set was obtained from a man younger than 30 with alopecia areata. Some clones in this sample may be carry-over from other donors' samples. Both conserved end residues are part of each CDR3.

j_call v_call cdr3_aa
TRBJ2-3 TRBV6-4 CASSDSREGASTDTQYF
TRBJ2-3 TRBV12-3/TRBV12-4 CASRTQSDTQYF
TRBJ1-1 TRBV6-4 CASEYSDMNTEAFF
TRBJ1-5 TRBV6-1 CASRVFNQPQHF
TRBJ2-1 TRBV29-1 CSVENRGHYNEQFF
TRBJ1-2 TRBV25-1 CASSRLGTAGETF
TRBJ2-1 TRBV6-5 CASGESYNEQFF
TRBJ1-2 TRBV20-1 CSARATYGYTF
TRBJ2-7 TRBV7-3 CASSLGQEWEQYF
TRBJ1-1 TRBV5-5 CASSSGQGKTLNTEAFF
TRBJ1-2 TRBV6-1 CASSEASSYGYTF
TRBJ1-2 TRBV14 CASSLRTRGNYGYTF
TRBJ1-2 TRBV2 CASSEARASGYTF
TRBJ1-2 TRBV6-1 CASSVRWGGENYGYTF
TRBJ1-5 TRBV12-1 CASSFGQGQIDRWESNQPQHF
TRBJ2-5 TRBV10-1 CASRNTGTTKKRGIQETQYF
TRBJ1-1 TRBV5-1 CASSLIGRRMNTEAFF
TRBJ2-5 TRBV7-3 CASSLSGTEQETQYF
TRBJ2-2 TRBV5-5 CASSSRQGAGRGTGELFF
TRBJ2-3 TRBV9 CASSVLGTSGHRSTQYF
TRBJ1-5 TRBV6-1 CASTPGGADQPQHF
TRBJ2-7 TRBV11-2 CASSPWDRVNEQYF
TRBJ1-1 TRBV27 CASSRRTGSTEAFF
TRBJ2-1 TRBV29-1 CSSRTLSSYNEQFF
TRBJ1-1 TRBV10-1 CASSVRRETEAFF
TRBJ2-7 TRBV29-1 CSVGSSGGYEQYF
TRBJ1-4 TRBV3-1 CASSQGPGRSEKLFF
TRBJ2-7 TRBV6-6 CASSYSTGGADEQYF
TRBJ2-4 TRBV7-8 CASSLAGSLAKNIQYF
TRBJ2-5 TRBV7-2 CASSSDAGTRACF
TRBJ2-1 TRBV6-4 CASSDTATSYNEQFF
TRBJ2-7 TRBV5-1 CASSLWDRANEQYF
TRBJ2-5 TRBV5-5 CASSPLTGRSETQYF
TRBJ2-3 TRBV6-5 CASSYSWTSATDTQYF
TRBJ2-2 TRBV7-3 CASRPPGHANTGELFF
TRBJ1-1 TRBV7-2 CASRAIADTEAFF
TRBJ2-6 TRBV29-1 CSVRSGISGANVLTF
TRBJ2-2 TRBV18 CASSPRLAGASTTGELFF
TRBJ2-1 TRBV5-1 CASSLTPDRGSYNEQFF
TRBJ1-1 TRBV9 CASSSDRDLGNTEAFF
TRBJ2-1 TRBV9 CASSVIGFANEQFF
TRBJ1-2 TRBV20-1 CSASPGTAYGYTF
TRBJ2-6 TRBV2 CASSDGTGSGANVLTF